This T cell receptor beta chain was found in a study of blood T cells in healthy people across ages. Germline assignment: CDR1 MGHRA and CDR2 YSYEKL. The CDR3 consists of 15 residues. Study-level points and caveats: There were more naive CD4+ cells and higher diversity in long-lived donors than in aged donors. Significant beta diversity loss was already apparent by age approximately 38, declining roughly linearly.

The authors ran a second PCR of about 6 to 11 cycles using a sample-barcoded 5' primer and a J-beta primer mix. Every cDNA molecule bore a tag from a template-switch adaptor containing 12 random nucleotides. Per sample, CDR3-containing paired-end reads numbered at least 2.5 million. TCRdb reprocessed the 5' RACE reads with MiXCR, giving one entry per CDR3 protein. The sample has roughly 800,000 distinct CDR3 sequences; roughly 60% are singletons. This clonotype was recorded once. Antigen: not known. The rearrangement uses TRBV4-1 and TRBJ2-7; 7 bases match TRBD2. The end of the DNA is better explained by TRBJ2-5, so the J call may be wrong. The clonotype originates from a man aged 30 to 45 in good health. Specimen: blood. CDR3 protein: CASSLQRELGETQYF. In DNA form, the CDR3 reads TGCGCCAGCAGCCTCCAGCGGGAACTAGGAGAGACCCAGTACTTC.